The subject of this entry is one T cell receptor (beta chain). Its target is unknown. The CDR3 totals 14 residues. Germline CDR1 is MNHEY and CDR2 is SMNVEV (reference sequence). V lost 3 bases, J lost 2 bases, and 10 bases lay in between. The sample is drawn from a study of T cell repertoires in cytomegalovirus infection. Study-level information: CMV infection and matching HLA type were both indicated by public TCR beta signatures.

TCRdb used MiXCR to reprocess the reads, holding one entry per CDR3 protein. Of about 150,000 distinct CDR3 sequences in the sample, roughly 32% were seen once. The receptor was isolated from a human donor in good health (CMV status not recorded). Some clones in this sample may be carry-over from other donors' samples. The rearrangement uses TRBV27 and TRBJ1-2, with D perhaps TRBD1 (5 bases). Source: CD8+ T cells from cultured PBMCs, taken from culture after CMV antigen stimulation. The CDR3 sequence is CASSFRRDNYGYTF. For the CDR3, the DNA is TGTGCCAGCAGTTTCCGCAGGGACAACTATGGCTACACCTTC.